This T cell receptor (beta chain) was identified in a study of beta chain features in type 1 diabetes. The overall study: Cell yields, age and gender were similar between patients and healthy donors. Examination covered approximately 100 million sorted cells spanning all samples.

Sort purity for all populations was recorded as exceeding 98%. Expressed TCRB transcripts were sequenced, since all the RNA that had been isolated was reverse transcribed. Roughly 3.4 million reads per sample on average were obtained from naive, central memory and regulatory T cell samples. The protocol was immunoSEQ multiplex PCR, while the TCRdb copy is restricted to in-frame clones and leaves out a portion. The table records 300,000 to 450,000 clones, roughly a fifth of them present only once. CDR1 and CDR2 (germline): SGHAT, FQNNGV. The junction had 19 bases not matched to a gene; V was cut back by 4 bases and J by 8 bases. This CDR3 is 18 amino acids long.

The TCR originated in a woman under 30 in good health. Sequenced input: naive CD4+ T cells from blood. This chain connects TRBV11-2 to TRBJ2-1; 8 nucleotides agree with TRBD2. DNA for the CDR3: TGTGCCAGCAGCTCGGTCCTTTCCCTCGGGACTAGTGGCTATGAGCAGTTCTTC. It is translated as CASSSVLSLGTSGYEQFF.